This T cell receptor (beta chain) was documented in a study of blood T cell repertoires in COVID-19. Study overall: T cells, B-cell-depleted T cells, or PBMCs provided the cDNA or gDNA that served as material.

Under the authors' procedure: Nucleated cell number was recorded as an estimate derived from reference gene primer amplification. This table comes from immunoSEQ multiplex PCR, and its TCRdb copy is limited to in-frame clones, with some not included. V and J calls plus clone size are reproduced from that table; the DNA served to infer D and trimming. Among 70,000 or so clones, about 80% were seen once, and the ten largest hold 15% to 18%. The CDR3 runs 15 residues. With 6 bases clipped from V and 5 bases from J, the junction kept 6 bases outside the gene matches. Germline loops: CDR1 SNHLY, CDR2 FYNNEI.

Input material: peripheral blood. The V and J genes are TRBV2 and TRBJ1-4, with 10 bases aligning to TRBD1. This sequence originates from a human donor in a cohort sampled during active COVID-19. CDR3 DNA sequence: TGTGCCAGCAGGGGGACAGGGGTTAGAAATGAAAAACTGTTTTTT. Its protein is CASRGTGVRNEKLFF.